Detailed here is one TCR beta chain. Cohort 3 recovered donors had two negative PCRs, clearance, or symptom resolution. These data originate in a study of blood T cell repertoires in COVID-19. Study-wide context: Researchers got acute and convalescent COVID-19 samples from the United States, Italy and Spain.

Original handling: Estimation of nucleated cell counts relied on the amplification of reference gene primers. TCRdb's table, derived via immunoSEQ multiplex PCR, lists solely in-frame clones and lacks some. That table gives V, J and clone size, and the DNA gave D and trimming. The sample contains fewer than 350,000 clones, 88% of which appear only once. V dropped 3 bases and J dropped 0 bases, with 3 bases sitting between them. Germline CDR1 is MNHEY and CDR2 is SMNVEV (reference sequence). The CDR3 is made up of 13 amino acids. The chain couples TRBV27 to TRBJ2-1, with D unclear. The sequencing input was PBMCs or T cells enriched from blood (not recorded which). The receptor was isolated from a woman aged 30 to 39 who had recovered from COVID-19. CDR3 sequence (DNA): TGTGCCAGCAGTTTTAACTCCTACAATGAGCAGTTCTTC. It encodes CASSFNSYNEQFF.